The subject of this entry is one TCR beta chain. These data come from a study of blood T cells in healthy people across ages. Combining a sample-barcoded 5' primer with a J-beta primer mix, a second PCR ran for roughly 6 to 12 cycles. A 12-random-nucleotide template-switch adaptor tagged each cDNA molecule. TCRdb ran MiXCR on the 5' RACE reads and lists one entry per CDR3 protein. Here the sample spans some 860,000 distinct CDR3 sequences, 56% being singletons. Germline CDR1 is DFQATT and CDR2 is SNEGSKA (reference sequence). The V end lost 4 bases, the J end lost 1 base, and 10 bases lay between the germline ends. The CDR3 sequence is 13 residues long.

The receptor's source is a man aged 40-55 years in good health. V is TRBV20-1 and J is TRBJ1-1; D may be TRBD1 (5 bases). What was sequenced was blood. The CDR3 DNA sequence: TGCAGTGCTATTCCGGACAAGAACACTGAAGCTTTCTTT. Its protein is CSAIPDKNTEAFF.